Listed here is a single TCR beta chain. This sample was included in a study of blood T cells in healthy people across ages. With a J-beta primer mix and a sample-barcoded 5' primer, a second PCR ran 7 to 11 cycles. A single record per CDR3 protein comes from TCRdb applying MiXCR to the 5' RACE reads. Seen here are around 580,000 distinct CDR3 sequences, 40% to 55% observed once, and the top ten hold about 22%. This clonotype was obtained from a man aged 80 or over in good health. The specimen sequenced was blood.

The chain's CDR3 is CASSLAGELSYEQYF. In nucleotides, the CDR3 is TGTGCCAGCAGTTTAGCGGGAGAATTATCCTACGAGCAGTACTTC. The chain is built from TRBV12-3 or TRBV12-4 and TRBJ2-7; a possible D gene is TRBD2 (5 bases). There are 15 residues in the CDR3. V dropped 0 bases and J dropped 1 base, with 10 bases sitting between them.